This T cell receptor beta chain was retrieved from a study of cytomegalovirus exposure and HLA in healthy donors. Study findings and constraints: In a later analysis, TCR beta V- and J-gene trimming showed a link to a missense DCLRE1C variant. CMV serostatus was the sole immune exposure data available. Researchers catalogued over 150 TCR beta chains as cytomegalovirus-associated.

Germline CDR1 reads SGHKS; CDR2 reads YYEKEE (reference sequence). There are 16 residues in the CDR3. Trimming cost V 0 bases and J 3 bases, with 12 bases left between them. A multiplex PCR was run with 60 Vbeta primers and 13 Jbeta primers. Sequenced by immunoSEQ multiplex PCR; TCRdb stores in-frame clones only, minus some. This sample has about 140,000 clones, with nearly 70% found just once. A few counts support this clone. Its antigen remains unidentified. The receptor was derived from a man between 25 and 39 years old in good health and CMV-seropositive. Sequencing used PBMCs. The chain combines TRBV5-5 with TRBJ1-4; D gene unclear. CDR3 in DNA: TGTGCCAGCAGCTTGGCCACTGTTCCTCCTAATGAAAAACTGTTTTTT. Translating it yields CASSLATVPPNEKLFF. Full variable domain (outside the CDR3, taken from reference TRBV5-5 and TRBJ1-4): DAGVTQSPTHLIKTRGQQVTLRCSPISGHKSVSWYQQVLGQGPQFIFQYYEKEERGRGNFPDRFSARQFPNYSSELNVNALLLGDSALYLCASSLATVPPNEKLFFGSGTQLSVL.